This TCR beta chain was obtained from a study of human T cells and chemical hapten exposure (dated by TCRdb to about 2021). A note on the overall study: For sensitization, 2% DPC in acetone was applied to an approximately 2 cm by approximately 2 cm area of upper inner arm skin. Throughout the study period of about 23 weeks, patients also received therapeutic DPC doses to the scalp every week. Patch tests used Finn chambers with 0.01% DPC on the upper back, scored after 6 days by International Contact Dermatitis Research Group standards. The patient cohort, mostly female, included alopecia areata with under or over 50% scalp involvement, alopecia totalis and alopecia universalis. Libraries were pooled for sequencing, and per-sample TCR yields varied mainly because of small differences in library volumes within the pool. The study tracked peripheral blood TCR repertoire changes in vivo during primary and secondary sensitization to the hapten diphenylcyclopropenone (DPC) in alopecia patients. Blood was sampled from patients pre-sensitization (week 0) and at 2, 6 and about 24 weeks after DPC sensitization. Blood for TCR sequencing was provided by twenty-nine alopecia patients at one to four time points (pre-sensitization, 2, 6 and 24 weeks). Points the paper makes about the study in general: DPC sensitization did not change the number of TCRs with a frequency above 1 in 1000, and there was no evidence of changes in global repertoire structure. Expanded TCRs formed significantly more large CDR3 similarity clusters than pre-sensitization or healthy control sets, consistent with antigen-driven responses. Because all patients had alopecia, a presumed autoimmune disease, the immune response of the patients might differ from that of healthy individuals. Repeated subsampling changed both the strength of the expansion versus patch-test correlation and the threshold at which that correlation became significant. A positive correlation was found between the number of PT1 expanded TCRs and patch test score, with significance reached at thresholds 8, 16 and 32 but not 4.

The library was generated by RACE. The reads were generated on a NextSeq 500. Library preparation attached unique molecular identifiers to individual cDNA molecules for quantitative, reproducible TCR counting. Both TCR alpha and TCR beta chains were sequenced from each blood RNA sample. For the original study's pipeline: Samples had a median of roughly 98,000 TCRs, with a range from roughly 20,000 to 690,600. V, J and CDR3 annotation of the TCR reads was performed with the Decombinator software suite. For the PS versus PT1 abundance plots, all samples were subsampled to the same number of TCRs (28,000). Expanded TCRs were defined as absent before sensitization and observed at least eight times at the 2-week time point. TCRdb cleaned the public reads at Q25 with fastp, built clones with MiXCR and kept in-frame beta chains. A single entry per CDR3 protein holds the most common genes and DNA from its merged rows. The V and J calls reflect TCRdb's pipeline rather than the authors' work. In this sample the table shows more than 300,000 distinct CDR3 sequences, roughly 4.6% of which occur a single time. Jointly, the top ten make up just over 2.5% of the sample.

As for this clonotype: Its antigen remains unidentified. No base quality values were provided; no much bigger clone lies one nucleotide off.

In light of the paper, this sample's time point label describes: pre-sensitization, week 0. Taken with the paper, the label for treatment or condition translates to: therapeutic diphenylcyclopropenone sensitization with weekly scalp DPC. At every patch-test visit, the blood draw took place before the patch test was put on. Patients were considered eligible if aged 18 to 70, diagnosed with alopecia and deemed suitable for DPC therapy, and patients were excluded if pregnant. Total RNA was extracted from unfractionated whole blood that had been collected in Tempus Blood RNA tubes. The sample consisted of whole blood, taken in connection with sensitization to the hapten diphenylcyclopropenone (DPC). This sequence was found in a woman in her forties or fifties with alopecia areata. Some clones in this sample may be carry-over from other donors' samples.

The DNA sequence is TGTGCCAGCAGTCATGACAGGGGCCCGGTCACTGAAGCTTTCTTT. This yields the protein CASSHDRGPVTEAFF. The rearrangement combines TRBV6-5 with TRBJ1-1; 8 bases in the junction line up with TRBD1. The CDR3, cysteine through phenylalanine, is 15 amino acids long. Just the 45-base CDR3 DNA is kept, in frame starting at base 1. From the germline V gene, CDR1 is MNHEY and CDR2 is SVGAGI. Trimmed from V: 5 bases; trimmed from J: 4 bases; junction bases lacking a gene match: 9.